This TCR beta chain was found in a study of PD-L1 blockade in urothelial cancer. About the study: Blood yielded a median of about 140,000 T cells per sample.

V was trimmed by 5 bases and J by 1 base, leaving 9 bases between them. Germline CDR1 reads MDHEN; CDR2 reads SYDVKM. The CDR3 totals 14 residues. The repertoire was sequenced with immunoSEQ multiplex PCR; TCRdb's copy has only in-frame clones and lacks some. The sample has 38,000 or so clones, around 88% seen once. The origin of this receptor is a man aged 55 to 69 with urothelial cancer. V usage is TRBV28 and J usage is TRBJ2-1; a possible D gene is TRBD1 (6 bases). The sequenced sample was PBMCs, obtained around atezolizumab (anti-PD-L1) treatment. This CDR3 is CASSQQGSYNEQFF. Written as DNA, the CDR3 is TGTGCCAGCAGTCAACAGGGTTCCTACAATGAGCAGTTCTTC.